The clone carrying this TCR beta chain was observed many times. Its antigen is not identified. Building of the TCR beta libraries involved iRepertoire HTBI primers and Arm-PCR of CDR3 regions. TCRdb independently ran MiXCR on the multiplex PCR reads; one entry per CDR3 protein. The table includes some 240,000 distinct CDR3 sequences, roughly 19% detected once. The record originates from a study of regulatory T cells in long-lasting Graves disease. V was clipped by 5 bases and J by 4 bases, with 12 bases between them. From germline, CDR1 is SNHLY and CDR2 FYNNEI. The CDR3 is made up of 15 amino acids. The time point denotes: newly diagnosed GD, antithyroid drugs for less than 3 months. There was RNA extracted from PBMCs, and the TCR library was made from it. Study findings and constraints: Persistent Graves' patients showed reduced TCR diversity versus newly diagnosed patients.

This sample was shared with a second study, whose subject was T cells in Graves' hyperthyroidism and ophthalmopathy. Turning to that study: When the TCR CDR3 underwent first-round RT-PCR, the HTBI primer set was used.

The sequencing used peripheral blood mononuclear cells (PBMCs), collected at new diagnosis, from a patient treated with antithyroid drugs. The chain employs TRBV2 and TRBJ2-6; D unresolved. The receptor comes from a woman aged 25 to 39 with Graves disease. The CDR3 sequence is CASSRAPPGANVLTF. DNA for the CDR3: TGTGCCAGCAGTCGCGCCCCTCCCGGGGCCAACGTCCTGACTTTC.